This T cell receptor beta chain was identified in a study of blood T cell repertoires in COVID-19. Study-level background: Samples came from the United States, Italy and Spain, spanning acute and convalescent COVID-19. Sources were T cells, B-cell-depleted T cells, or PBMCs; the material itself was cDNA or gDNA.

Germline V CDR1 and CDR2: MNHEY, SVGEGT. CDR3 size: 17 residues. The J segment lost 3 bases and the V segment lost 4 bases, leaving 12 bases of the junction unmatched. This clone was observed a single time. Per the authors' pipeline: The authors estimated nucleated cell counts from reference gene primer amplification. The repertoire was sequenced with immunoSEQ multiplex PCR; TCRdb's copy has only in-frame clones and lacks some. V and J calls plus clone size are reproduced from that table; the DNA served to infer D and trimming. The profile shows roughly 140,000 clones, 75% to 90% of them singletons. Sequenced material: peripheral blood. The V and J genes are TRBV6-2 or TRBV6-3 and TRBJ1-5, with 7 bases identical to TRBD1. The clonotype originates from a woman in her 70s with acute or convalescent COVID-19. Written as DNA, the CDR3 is TGTGCCAGCAGTTCCCTTCGCGGCAGGGGGGACAATCAGCCCCAGCATTTT. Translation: CASSSLRGRGDNQPQHF.